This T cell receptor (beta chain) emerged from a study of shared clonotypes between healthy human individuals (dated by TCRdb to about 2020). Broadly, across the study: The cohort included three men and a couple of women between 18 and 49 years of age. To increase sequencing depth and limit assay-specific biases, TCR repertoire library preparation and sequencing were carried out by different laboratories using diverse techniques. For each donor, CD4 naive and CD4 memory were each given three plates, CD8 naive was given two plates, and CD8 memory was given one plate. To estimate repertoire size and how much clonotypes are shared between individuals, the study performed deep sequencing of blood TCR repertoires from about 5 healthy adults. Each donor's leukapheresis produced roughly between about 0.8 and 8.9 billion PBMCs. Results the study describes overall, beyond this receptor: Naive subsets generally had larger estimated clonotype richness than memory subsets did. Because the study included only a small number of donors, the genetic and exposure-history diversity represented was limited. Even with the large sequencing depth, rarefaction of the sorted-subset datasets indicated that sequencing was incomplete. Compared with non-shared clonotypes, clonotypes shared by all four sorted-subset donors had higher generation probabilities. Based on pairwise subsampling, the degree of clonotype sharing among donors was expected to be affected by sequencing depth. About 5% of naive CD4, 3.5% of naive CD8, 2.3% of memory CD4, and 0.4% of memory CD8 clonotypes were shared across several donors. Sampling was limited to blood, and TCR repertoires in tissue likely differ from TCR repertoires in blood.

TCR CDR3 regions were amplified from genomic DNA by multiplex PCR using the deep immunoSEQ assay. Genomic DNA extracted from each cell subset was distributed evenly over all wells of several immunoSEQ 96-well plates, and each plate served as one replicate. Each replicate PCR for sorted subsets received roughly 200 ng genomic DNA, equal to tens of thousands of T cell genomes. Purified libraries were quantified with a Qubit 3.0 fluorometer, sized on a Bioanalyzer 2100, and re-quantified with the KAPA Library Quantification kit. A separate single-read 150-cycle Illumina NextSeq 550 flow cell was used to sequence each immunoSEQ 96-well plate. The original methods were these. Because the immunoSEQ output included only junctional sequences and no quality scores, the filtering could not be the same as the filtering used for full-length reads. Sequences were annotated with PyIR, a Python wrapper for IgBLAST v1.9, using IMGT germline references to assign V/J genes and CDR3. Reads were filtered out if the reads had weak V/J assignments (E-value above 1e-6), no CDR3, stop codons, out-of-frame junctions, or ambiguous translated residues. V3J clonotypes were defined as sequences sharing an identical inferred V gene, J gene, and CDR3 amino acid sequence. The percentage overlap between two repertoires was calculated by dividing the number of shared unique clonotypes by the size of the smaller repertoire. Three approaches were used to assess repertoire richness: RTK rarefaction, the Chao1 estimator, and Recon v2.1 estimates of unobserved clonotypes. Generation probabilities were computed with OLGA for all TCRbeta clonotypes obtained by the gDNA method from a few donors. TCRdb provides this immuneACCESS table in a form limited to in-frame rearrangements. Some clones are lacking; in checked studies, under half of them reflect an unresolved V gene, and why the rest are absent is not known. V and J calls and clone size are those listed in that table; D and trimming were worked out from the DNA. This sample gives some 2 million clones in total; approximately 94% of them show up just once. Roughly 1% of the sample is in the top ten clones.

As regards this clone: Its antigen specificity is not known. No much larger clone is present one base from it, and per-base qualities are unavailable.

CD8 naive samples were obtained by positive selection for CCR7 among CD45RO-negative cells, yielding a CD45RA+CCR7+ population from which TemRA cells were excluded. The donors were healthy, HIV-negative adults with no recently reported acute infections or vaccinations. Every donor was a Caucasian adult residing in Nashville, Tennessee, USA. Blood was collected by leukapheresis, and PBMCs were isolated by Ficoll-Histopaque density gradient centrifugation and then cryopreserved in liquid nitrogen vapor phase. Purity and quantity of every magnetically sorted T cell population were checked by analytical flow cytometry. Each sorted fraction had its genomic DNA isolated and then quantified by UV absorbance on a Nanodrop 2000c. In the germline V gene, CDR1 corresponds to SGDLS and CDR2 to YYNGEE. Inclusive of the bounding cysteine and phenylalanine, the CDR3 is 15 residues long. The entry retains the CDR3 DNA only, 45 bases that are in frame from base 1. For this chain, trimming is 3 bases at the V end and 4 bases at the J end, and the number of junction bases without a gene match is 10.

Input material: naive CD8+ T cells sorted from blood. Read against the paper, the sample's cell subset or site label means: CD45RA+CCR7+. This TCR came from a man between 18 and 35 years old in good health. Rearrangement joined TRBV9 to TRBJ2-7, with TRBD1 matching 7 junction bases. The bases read TGTGCCAGCAGCGGAGAAGACAGGGAGAATTACGAGCAGTACTTC. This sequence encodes CASSGEDRENYEQYF.